This T cell receptor beta chain was retrieved from a study of blood T cell repertoires in COVID-19. The wider study: The origin of the acute and convalescent COVID-19 samples was the United States, Italy and Spain.

This clone occurred once. In the authors' workflow: Using reference gene primer amplification, nucleated cell counts were estimated. Sequencing used immunoSEQ multiplex PCR; TCRdb keeps in-frame clones, though not all of them. V and J calls and clone size are copied from that table; D and trimming were computed from the DNA. Of about 160,000 clones in the sample, about 74% were seen once. CDR3 length: 14 amino acids. Germline loops: CDR1 LNHDA, CDR2 SQIVND (reference sequence). V lost 10 bases to trimming and J lost 8 bases; unmatched junction nucleotides: 11. The chain links TRBV19 to TRBJ2-2; 9 bases fit TRBD1. This TCR was recovered from a man aged 60-69 years with acute or convalescent COVID-19. The sequencing sample was made of peripheral blood. CDR3 nucleotide sequence: TGTGCCAATAGGGACAGGGTAAGGGGTGGGGAGCTGTTTTTT. Translation gives CANRDRVRGGELFF.